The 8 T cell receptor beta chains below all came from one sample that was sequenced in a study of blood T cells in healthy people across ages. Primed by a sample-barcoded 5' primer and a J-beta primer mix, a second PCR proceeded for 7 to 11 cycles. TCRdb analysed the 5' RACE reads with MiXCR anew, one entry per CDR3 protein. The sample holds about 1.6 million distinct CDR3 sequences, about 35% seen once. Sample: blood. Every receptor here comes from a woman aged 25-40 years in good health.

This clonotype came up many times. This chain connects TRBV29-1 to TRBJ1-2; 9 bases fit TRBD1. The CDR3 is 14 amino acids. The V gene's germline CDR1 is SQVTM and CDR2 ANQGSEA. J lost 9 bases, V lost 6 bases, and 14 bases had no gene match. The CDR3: CSVGDRADGMRYTF. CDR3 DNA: TGCAGCGTGGGGGACAGGGCGGATGGAATGCGCTACACCTTC.

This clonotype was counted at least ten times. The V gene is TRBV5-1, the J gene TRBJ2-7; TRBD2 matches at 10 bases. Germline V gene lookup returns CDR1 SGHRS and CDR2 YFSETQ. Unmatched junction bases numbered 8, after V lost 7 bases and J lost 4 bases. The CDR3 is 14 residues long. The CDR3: CASANSGRIYEQYF. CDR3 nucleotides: TGCGCCAGCGCTAATAGCGGGAGGATATACGAGCAGTACTTC.

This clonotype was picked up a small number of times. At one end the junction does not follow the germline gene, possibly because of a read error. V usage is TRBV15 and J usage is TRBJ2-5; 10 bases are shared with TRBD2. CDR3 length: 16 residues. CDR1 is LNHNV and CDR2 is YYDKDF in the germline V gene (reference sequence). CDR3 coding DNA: TGTGCCACTAGCAGAGCGAGCGGGGGGGGACGAGAGACCCAGTACTTC. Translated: CATSRASGGGRETQYF.

The CDR3 protein is CASSPGRDRQPQHF. DNA of the CDR3: TGTGCCAGCTCACCAGGGAGGGACAGGCAGCCCCAGCATTTT. The chain recombines TRBV18 with TRBJ1-5, with 8 bases aligning to TRBD1. The CDR3 length is 14 residues. Germline V gives CDR1 KGHSH, CDR2 LQKENI. V shed 2 bases, J shed 7 bases, and the junction held 4 bases outside the gene matches.

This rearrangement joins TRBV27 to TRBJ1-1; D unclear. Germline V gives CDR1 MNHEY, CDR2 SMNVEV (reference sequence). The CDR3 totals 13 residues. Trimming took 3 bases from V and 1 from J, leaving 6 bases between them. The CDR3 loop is CASSFERNTEAFF. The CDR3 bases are TGTGCCAGCAGTTTCGAGAGGAACACTGAAGCTTTCTTT.

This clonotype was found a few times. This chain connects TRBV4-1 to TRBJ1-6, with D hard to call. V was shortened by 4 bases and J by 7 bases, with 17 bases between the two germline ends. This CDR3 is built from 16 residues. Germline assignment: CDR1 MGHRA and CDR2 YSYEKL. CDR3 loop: CASSPLTTERNSPLHF. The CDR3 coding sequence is TGCGCCAGCAGCCCCCTAACGACCGAAAGGAATTCACCCCTCCACTTT.

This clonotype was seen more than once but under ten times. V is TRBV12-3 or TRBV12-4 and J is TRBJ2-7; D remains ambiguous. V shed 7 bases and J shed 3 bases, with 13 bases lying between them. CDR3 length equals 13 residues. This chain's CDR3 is CASTLSYLYEQYF. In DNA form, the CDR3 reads TGTGCCAGCACCCTTAGCTACCTCTACGAGCAGTACTTC.

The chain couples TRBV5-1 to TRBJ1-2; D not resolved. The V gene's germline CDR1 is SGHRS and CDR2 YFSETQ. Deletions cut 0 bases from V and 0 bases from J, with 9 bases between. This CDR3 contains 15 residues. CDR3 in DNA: TGCGCCAGCAGCTTGGCCAACGGCCCTAACTATGGCTACACCTTC. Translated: CASSLANGPNYGYTF.